The clone carrying this T cell receptor beta chain was counted ten times or more. Antigen: not known. The ends lost 7 bases at V and 1 base at J; junction bases unmatched: 3. CDR1 is MDHEN, CDR2 SYDVKM, per germline. The CDR3 consists of 14 residues. Pregnant or lactating patients were excluded, as were those with uncontrolled infection or other autoimmune disease. The record originates from a study of T cells in Graves' hyperthyroidism and ophthalmopathy. On the study more broadly: Peripheral blood collection took place at initial diagnosis, before any treatment.

Study conclusions and caveats: Ophthalmopathy was predicted by the model a median of approximately 6 months ahead of onset.

RNA transcripts served as the template for amplifying TCR beta CDR3 regions. TCR CDR3 underwent first-round RT-PCR with the HTBI primer set. TCRdb analysed the multiplex PCR reads with MiXCR anew, one entry per CDR3 protein. The sample yields some 600,000 distinct CDR3 sequences, over 11% seen once. Sequencing was performed on blood. This sequence joins TRBV28 and TRBJ2-3; 9 nucleotides agree with TRBD1. This sequence was found in a woman aged 25 to 45 with Graves' hyperthyroidism that later progressed to Graves' ophthalmopathy. Here the CDR3 reads CASKRTGGTDTQYF. For the CDR3, the DNA is TGTGCCAGCAAAAGGACAGGGGGCACAGATACGCAGTATTTT.